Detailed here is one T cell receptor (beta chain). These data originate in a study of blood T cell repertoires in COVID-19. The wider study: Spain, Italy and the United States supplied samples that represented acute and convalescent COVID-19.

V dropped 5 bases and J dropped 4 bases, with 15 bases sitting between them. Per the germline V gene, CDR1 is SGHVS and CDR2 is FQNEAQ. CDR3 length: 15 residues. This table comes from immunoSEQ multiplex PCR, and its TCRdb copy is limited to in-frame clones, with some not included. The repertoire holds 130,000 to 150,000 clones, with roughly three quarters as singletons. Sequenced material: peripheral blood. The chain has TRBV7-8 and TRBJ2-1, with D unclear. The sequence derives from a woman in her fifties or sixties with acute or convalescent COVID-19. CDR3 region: CASSPVSLSYNEQFF. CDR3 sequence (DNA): TGTGCCAGCAGCCCCGTATCCCTTTCTTACAATGAGCAGTTCTTC.